These 18 T cell receptor beta chains share one sample of origin, sequenced in a study of Graves' ophthalmopathy and Graves' hyperthyroidism. Beta-chain TCR CDR3 regions were amplified from RNA transcripts. HTBI primers primed a first-round RT-PCR, and a second-round multiplex PCR followed. TCRdb ran MiXCR on the multiplex PCR reads and lists one entry per CDR3 protein. The sample has a few hundred thousand distinct CDR3 sequences, about 18% seen once; the top ten hold roughly 2.3%. Sequencing was carried out using peripheral blood. The source is an adult woman with stable Graves' hyperthyroidism.

The gene calls are TRBV20-1 and TRBJ2-7; 7 bases fit TRBD1. The germline V gene encodes CDR1 DFQATT and CDR2 SNEGSKA (reference sequence). The CDR3 extends over 11 amino acids. The V segment lost 4 bases and the J segment 3 bases; nucleotides outside the gene matches: 0. CDR3 nucleotide sequence: TGCAGTGCTACAGGGGGCTACGAGCAGTACTTC. Amino acids: CSATGGYEQYF.

This clonotype was seen a handful of times. J is TRBJ2-5 and V is TRBV4-2; possibly TRBD2 for D (6 bases). V was trimmed by 3 bases and J by 4 bases, leaving 12 bases between them. This CDR3 has 14 residues. Germline V gives CDR1 LGHNA, CDR2 YNFKEQ. The CDR3 DNA reads as TGTGCCAGCAGCCAGGGGACGGGAGTAGAGACCCAGTACTTC. Encoded protein: CASSQGTGVETQYF.

This clonotype has at least ten counts. The V and J genes are TRBV7-9 and TRBJ1-2; D unclear. Trimming removed 4 bases at V and 8 bases at J, with 11 bases between. The V gene's germline CDR1 is SEHNR and CDR2 FQNEAQ (reference sequence). The CDR3 extends over 12 amino acids. The CDR3 loop is CASSSPATGYTF. DNA of the CDR3: TGTGCCAGCAGCTCTCCGGCGACGGGCTACACCTTC.

This clonotype was counted ten times or more. The J gene is TRBJ1-5, the V gene TRBV20-1; 9 bases fit TRBD1. This CDR3 contains 12 residues. After removal of 6 bases from V and 7 bases from J, the junction contained 4 bases not matched to a gene. Germline V CDR1 and CDR2: DFQATT, SNEGSKA (reference sequence). CDR3 nucleotides: TGCAGTGCATGGGACAGGGACCAGCCCCAGCATTTT. This sequence encodes CSAWDRDQPQHF.

This clonotype showed up many times. The chain has TRBV24-1 and TRBJ2-2; D uncertain. Germline V gene data show CDR1 as KGHDR and CDR2 as SFDVKD. The ends were cut back, 10 bases at V and 2 bases at J, with 4 bases in the middle. This CDR3 region has 11 residues. CDR3 coding DNA: TGTGCCACTGCAAACACCGGGGAGCTGTTTTTT. It codes for CATANTGELFF.

The rearrangement links TRBV12-3 or TRBV12-4 to TRBJ1-5; D is unclear. Deletions cut 3 bases from V and 4 bases from J, with 16 bases between. The CDR3 has 16 residues. This CDR3 is CASSLESAAFNQPQHF. CDR3 DNA: TGTGCCAGCAGTTTGGAGTCGGCTGCGTTTAATCAGCCCCAGCATTTT.

In its sample, this clonotype was seen many times. The chain couples TRBV12-3 or TRBV12-4 to TRBJ1-5; the D is unclear. The CDR3 totals 12 residues. Trimming took off 3 bases at V and 9 bases at J, with 9 bases between the two ends. This CDR3 is CASSLTGPPQHF. The CDR3 DNA is TGTGCCAGCAGTTTGACCGGACCGCCCCAGCATTTT.

This clonotype was observed many times. The chain uses TRBV12-3 or TRBV12-4 and TRBJ2-5; 9 bases agree with TRBD2. Losses at the gene ends were 3 bases for V and 5 bases for J; bases not matched to a gene: 10. CDR3 size: 16 residues. The CDR3 nucleotides are TGTGCCAGCAGTTTTAAAGGACTAGCGTGGGGGGAGACCCAGTACTTC. Encoded protein: CASSFKGLAWGETQYF.

The chain combines TRBV6-1 with TRBJ2-5; D gene ambiguous. Germline CDR1 reads MNHNS; CDR2 reads SASEGT. This CDR3 is 16 amino acids long. Trimming stripped 6 bases from V and 1 base from J, with 18 bases between. The CDR3 nucleotides are TGTGCCAGCAGACCCCGACACCCCAAATCCCAAGAGACCCAGTACTTC. Translation: CASRPRHPKSQETQYF.

J is TRBJ1-5 and V is TRBV2; D may be TRBD1 (6 bases). Trimming removed 1 base from V and 4 bases from J, with 8 bases in between. CDR1 is SNHLY, CDR2 FYNNEI, per germline. The length of the CDR3 is 14 residues. The CDR3 spells CASSEDRVNQPQHF. Here the CDR3 DNA reads TGTGCCAGCAGTGAAGACAGGGTTAATCAGCCCCAGCATTTT. The full variable domain, rest sourced from reference TRBV2 and TRBJ1-5, is EPEVTQTPSHQVTQMGQEVILRCVPISNHLYFYWYRQILGQKVEFLVSFYNNEISEKSEIFDDQFSVERPDGSNFTLKIRSTKLEDSAMYFCASSEDRVNQPQHFGDGTRLSIL.

This clonotype was counted many times. The chain couples TRBV19 to TRBJ1-5, with 7 bases matching TRBD1. Trimming removed 10 bases from V and 5 bases from J; junction bases left unmatched: 8. This CDR3 has 13 amino acids. From germline, CDR1 is LNHDA and CDR2 SQIVND (reference sequence). The CDR3 region is CATSRGGDQPQHF. The DNA for the CDR3 is TGTGCCACCTCGAGAGGGGGCGATCAGCCCCAGCATTTT.

This clonotype came up many times. This sequence joins TRBV4-1 and TRBJ2-5; TRBD2 might be the D (7 bases). Between the trimmed V and J ends, which lost 1 base and 5 bases, there was a span of 14 bases. The germline V gene has CDR1 MGHRA and CDR2 YSYEKL. The CDR3 is 15 amino acids. The CDR3 sequence: CASSQGAGAGETQYF. As DNA, the CDR3 is TGCGCCAGCAGCCAAGGTGCGGGGGCCGGGGAGACCCAGTACTTC.

This clonotype has a count of ten or more. This rearrangement joins TRBV12-3 or TRBV12-4 to TRBJ2-7; 7 bases are shared with TRBD2. J gave up 0 bases and V 8 bases, and 10 bases lay outside the gene matches. There are 15 residues in the CDR3. The CDR3 region is CASGHPASGSYEQYF. CDR3 DNA sequence: TGTGCCAGCGGGCACCCGGCTAGCGGCTCCTACGAGCAGTACTTC.

Ten or more counts support this clonotype. The chain joins TRBV12-3 or TRBV12-4 to TRBJ1-1; 7 bases map to TRBD1. The CDR3 has 14 residues. The ends lost 8 bases at V and 5 bases at J; junction bases unmatched: 11. The CDR3 DNA reads TGTGCCAGCGGGACTAAGGGGGCGAGGACTGAAGCTTTCTTT. Translation gives CASGTKGARTEAFF.

This clonotype was counted many times. V gene TRBV20-1 combines with J gene TRBJ2-7; a possible D gene is TRBD1 (5 bases). Trimming cost V 1 base and J 4 bases, with 20 bases left between them. CDR1 DFQATT and CDR2 SNEGSKA come from the germline V gene (reference sequence). The CDR3 sequence is 16 residues long. In nucleotides, the CDR3 is TGCAGTGCTAGAGGGGCTTTTGGGGCTCCTCCTTACGAGCAGTACTTC. This sequence encodes CSARGAFGAPPYEQYF.

This clonotype has a count of ten or more. The chain recombines TRBV27 with TRBJ1-1, with TRBD1 as a possible D gene (5 bases). The CDR3 totals 21 residues. Trimming removed 1 base from V and 4 bases from J, with 31 bases in between. Germline CDR1 reads MNHEY; CDR2 reads SMNVEV (reference sequence). The CDR3 DNA is TGTGCCAGCAGTTTATGGGGCCGCGCGATGTTCGGGGCGCGCAGCGGCACTGAAGCTTTCTTT. Its translation is CASSLWGRAMFGARSGTEAFF.

This chain links TRBV4-1 with TRBJ2-7, with D perhaps TRBD2 (6 bases). V was shortened by 2 bases and J by 3 bases, with 26 bases between the two germline ends. The germline V gene has CDR1 MGHRA and CDR2 YSYEKL. This CDR3 contains 19 residues. The CDR3 DNA follows: TGCGCCAGCAGCCAACCTATACGTGGACTATTGCCCCGACACTACGAGCAGTACTTC. Translation gives CASSQPIRGLLPRHYEQYF.

This clonotype has ten or more counts. V usage is TRBV27 and J usage is TRBJ2-7; possibly TRBD1 for D (5 bases). V lost 0 bases, J lost 5 bases, and 14 bases lay in between. This CDR3 has 15 amino acids. Germline loops: CDR1 MNHEY, CDR2 SMNVEV (reference sequence). CDR3 sequence reads: CASSLSWSGLNEQYF. The DNA of the CDR3 is TGTGCCAGCAGTTTATCGTGGTCAGGGTTAAACGAGCAGTACTTC.